A selection of T cell receptor beta chains follows, all from one sample in a study of Graves' ophthalmopathy and Graves' hyperthyroidism. MiXCR, run by TCRdb on the multiplex PCR reads, gives a single entry per CDR3 protein. The table records 350,000 to 400,000 distinct CDR3 sequences, over 15% of them present only once. The sample taken for sequencing was peripheral blood. Every receptor here comes from a woman between 18 and 29 years old with stable Graves' hyperthyroidism. Both conserved end residues are part of each CDR3. D genes are given only for firm matches. Size tells how often a clone was seen (once, few, many) or the class of an expanded clone, and some rows leave it out.

v_gene: TRBV25-1
d_gene: -
j_gene: TRBJ1-6
abundance: -
CDR3nt: TGTGCCAGCAGGATACATGATAATTCACCCCTCCACTTT
CDR3aa: CASRIHDNSPLHF

v_gene: TRBV24-1
d_gene: -
j_gene: TRBJ1-1
abundance: many
CDR3nt: TGTGCCACCAGTGTAGGGAGAGGTACTGAAGCTTTCTTT
CDR3aa: CATSVGRGTEAFF

v_gene: TRBV4-1
d_gene: -
j_gene: TRBJ2-7
abundance: many
CDR3nt: TGCGCCAGCAGCCTCTTACCCACTTACGAGCAGTACTTC
CDR3aa: CASSLLPTYEQYF

v_gene: TRBV7-3
d_gene: -
j_gene: TRBJ1-2
abundance: many
CDR3nt: TGTGCCAGCAGCTTAAACGTCGGCAGGGGAACCCGCTATGGCTACACCTTC
CDR3aa: CASSLNVGRGTRYGYTF

v_gene: TRBV6-2/TRBV6-3
d_gene: TRBD2
j_gene: TRBJ2-7
abundance: -
CDR3nt: TGTGCCAGCCGCCGGGGGGAAGTTCGCGAGCAGTACTTC
CDR3aa: CASRRGEVREQYF

v_gene: TRBV12-3/TRBV12-4
d_gene: -
j_gene: TRBJ1-3
abundance: -
CDR3nt: TGTGCCAGCAGCCGTAAAAACGTTGGCACCATATATTTT
CDR3aa: CASSRKNVGTIYF

v_gene: TRBV19
d_gene: -
j_gene: TRBJ2-2
abundance: few
CDR3nt: TGTGCCAGTAGATTGGCCGGGGAGCTGTTTTTT
CDR3aa: CASRLAGELFF

v_gene: TRBV20-1
d_gene: TRBD1
j_gene: TRBJ1-1
abundance: many
CDR3nt: TGCAGTGCTGCGGGACAGACGACTGAAGCTTTCTTT
CDR3aa: CSAAGQTTEAFF

v_gene: TRBV6-4
d_gene: -
j_gene: TRBJ2-7
abundance: many
CDR3nt: TGTGCCAGCAACGGGGACACGGAGGGCTACGAGCAGTACTTC
CDR3aa: CASNGDTEGYEQYF

v_gene: TRBV2
d_gene: -
j_gene: TRBJ2-3
abundance: few
CDR3nt: TGTGCCAGCAGTCCTTTAGGGGGTCCGACAGATACGCAGTATTTT
CDR3aa: CASSPLGGPTDTQYF

v_gene: TRBV3-1
d_gene: -
j_gene: TRBJ1-5
abundance: few
CDR3nt: TGTGCCAGCAGCTTCTCGAGGACCTACCGAAATCAGCCCCAGCATTTT
CDR3aa: CASSFSRTYRNQPQHF

v_gene: TRBV6-2/TRBV6-3
d_gene: TRBD1
j_gene: TRBJ2-5
abundance: many
CDR3nt: TGTGCCAGCAGTTACGCGGGACAGGCCCAAGAGACCCAGTACTTC
CDR3aa: CASSYAGQAQETQYF

v_gene: TRBV11-3
d_gene: -
j_gene: TRBJ1-3
abundance: many
CDR3nt: TGTGCCAGCAGCTTAGGTATTCAGCGGACCATATATTTT
CDR3aa: CASSLGIQRTIYF

v_gene: TRBV4-2
d_gene: -
j_gene: TRBJ1-1
abundance: few
CDR3nt: TGTGCCAGCAGCCAAGATCCCGGGCGGGGGGCTTTCTTT
CDR3aa: CASSQDPGRGAFF

v_gene: TRBV27
d_gene: TRBD1
j_gene: TRBJ2-7
abundance: many
CDR3nt: TGTGCCAGCAGTTTACGACAGGGCCATTACGAGCAGTACTTC
CDR3aa: CASSLRQGHYEQYF

v_gene: TRBV5-1
d_gene: TRBD1
j_gene: TRBJ1-6
abundance: many
CDR3nt: TGCGCCAGCAGATTGGACAGGCCTAATTCACCCCTCCACTTT
CDR3aa: CASRLDRPNSPLHF

v_gene: TRBV20-1
d_gene: -
j_gene: TRBJ1-1
abundance: many
CDR3nt: TGCAGTGCTAGGTCACGGGGCGGGGTCTTCACTGAAGCTTTCTTT
CDR3aa: CSARSRGGVFTEAFF

v_gene: TRBV12-3/TRBV12-4
d_gene: -
j_gene: TRBJ2-6
abundance: many
CDR3nt: TGTGCCAGCACGCTAGGGGGGGGGGCCAACGTCCTGACTTTC
CDR3aa: CASTLGGGANVLTF

v_gene: TRBV6-1
d_gene: -
j_gene: TRBJ2-5
abundance: many
CDR3nt: TGTGCCAGCAGTGACGGGGCTTTCAGGGAGACCCAGTACTTC
CDR3aa: CASSDGAFRETQYF

v_gene: TRBV20-1
d_gene: -
j_gene: TRBJ2-7
abundance: many
CDR3nt: TGCAGTGCTAGAGATTGGGACACAACCTACGAGCAGTACTTC
CDR3aa: CSARDWDTTYEQYF

v_gene: TRBV12-3/TRBV12-4
d_gene: -
j_gene: TRBJ1-1
abundance: many
CDR3nt: TGTGCCAGCAGTTTATGGCGGGGGACGAACACTGAAGCTTTCTTT
CDR3aa: CASSLWRGTNTEAFF

v_gene: TRBV19
d_gene: -
j_gene: TRBJ2-7
abundance: many
CDR3nt: TGTGCCAGTAGTAACTACATCGCCTACGAGCAGTACTTC
CDR3aa: CASSNYIAYEQYF

v_gene: TRBV27
d_gene: -
j_gene: TRBJ1-1
abundance: many
CDR3nt: TGTGCCAGCAGTTTCGGGGGGAGGGACACTGAAGCTTTCTTT
CDR3aa: CASSFGGRDTEAFF

v_gene: TRBV29-1
d_gene: TRBD1
j_gene: TRBJ1-3
abundance: many
CDR3nt: TGCGGGACAGGGAACTCTGGAAACACCATATATTTT
CDR3aa: CGTGNSGNTIYF

v_gene: TRBV12-3/TRBV12-4
d_gene: TRBD1
j_gene: TRBJ1-2
abundance: -
CDR3nt: TGTGCCAGCCGGGGGAGCCTCTACCGACAGGGTTCATTGGGTGGCTACACCTTC
CDR3aa: CASRGSLYRQGSLGGYTF

v_gene: TRBV27
d_gene: -
j_gene: TRBJ1-3
abundance: many
CDR3nt: TGTGCCAGCAGTTCGATACAGGGTCTCTCTGGAAACACCATATATTTT
CDR3aa: CASSSIQGLSGNTIYF

v_gene: TRBV27
d_gene: -
j_gene: TRBJ2-5
abundance: many
CDR3nt: TGTGCCAGCAGTATCTTGACAGCAAAAGAGACCCAGTACTTC
CDR3aa: CASSILTAKETQYF

v_gene: TRBV27
d_gene: -
j_gene: TRBJ1-1
abundance: many
CDR3nt: TGTGCCAGCAGCCCCTTGGGGGGGCTAGGCACTGAAGCTTTCTTT
CDR3aa: CASSPLGGLGTEAFF

v_gene: TRBV24-1
d_gene: -
j_gene: TRBJ2-2
abundance: -
CDR3nt: TGTGCCACCAGCCCGACGGGACAGAACACCGGGGAGCTGTTTTTT
CDR3aa: CATSPTGQNTGELFF

v_gene: TRBV2
d_gene: -
j_gene: TRBJ1-2
abundance: many
CDR3nt: TGTGCCAGCAGCGAAAAAGGGGTACGCGGCTACACCTTC
CDR3aa: CASSEKGVRGYTF

v_gene: TRBV7-9
d_gene: -
j_gene: TRBJ1-1
abundance: many
CDR3nt: TGTGCCAGCAGCCGTGGGGGGGCGGTCACTGAAGCTTTCTTT
CDR3aa: CASSRGGAVTEAFF

v_gene: TRBV4-2
d_gene: TRBD2
j_gene: TRBJ2-5
abundance: -
CDR3nt: TGTGCCAGCAGCCAGTTTGGAGGCCTAGCGGTGGAGACCCAGTACTTC
CDR3aa: CASSQFGGLAVETQYF

v_gene: TRBV12-3/TRBV12-4
d_gene: -
j_gene: TRBJ2-2
abundance: many
CDR3nt: TGTGCCAGCAGTTTACCGGGGTACACCGGGGAGCTGTTTTTT
CDR3aa: CASSLPGYTGELFF

v_gene: TRBV12-3/TRBV12-4
d_gene: TRBD1
j_gene: TRBJ2-7
abundance: many
CDR3nt: TGTGCCAGCAGTTTAGGGGGACAGTACTACGAGCAGTACTTC
CDR3aa: CASSLGGQYYEQYF

v_gene: TRBV7-9
d_gene: -
j_gene: TRBJ2-5
abundance: few
CDR3nt: TGTGCCAGCAGCTCTGACGGGCGTCAAGAGACCCAGTACTTC
CDR3aa: CASSSDGRQETQYF

v_gene: TRBV12-3/TRBV12-4
d_gene: -
j_gene: TRBJ1-1
abundance: many
CDR3nt: TGTGCCAGCAGTTTTCGGGGCTATGAAGCTTTCTTT
CDR3aa: CASSFRGYEAFF

v_gene: TRBV29-1
d_gene: -
j_gene: TRBJ2-5
abundance: -
CDR3nt: TGCAGCGTCGCAGGGGGGCTTGGAGAGACCCAGTACTTC
CDR3aa: CSVAGGLGETQYF

v_gene: TRBV6-1
d_gene: TRBD1
j_gene: TRBJ1-1
abundance: many
CDR3nt: TGTGCCAGCAGTGGAACAGGGGGGGCTGAAGCTTTCTTT
CDR3aa: CASSGTGGAEAFF

v_gene: TRBV7-2
d_gene: -
j_gene: TRBJ1-1
abundance: few
CDR3nt: TGTGCCAGCACCTTAACAGAAAAGAACACTGAAGCTTTCTTT
CDR3aa: CASTLTEKNTEAFF

v_gene: TRBV19
d_gene: -
j_gene: TRBJ1-3
abundance: many
CDR3nt: TGTGCCAGTAGTCCTTTGGGGGCTGGAAACACCATATATTTT
CDR3aa: CASSPLGAGNTIYF

v_gene: TRBV4-2
d_gene: TRBD2
j_gene: TRBJ2-5
abundance: many
CDR3nt: TGTGCCAGCAGCCAGTTAAGGGAGGGGGAGACCCAGTACTTC
CDR3aa: CASSQLREGETQYF

v_gene: TRBV10-3
d_gene: -
j_gene: TRBJ1-5
abundance: -
CDR3nt: TGTGCCATCAGTTCTGACGGAGGCAATCAGCCCCAGCATTTT
CDR3aa: CAISSDGGNQPQHF

v_gene: TRBV27
d_gene: -
j_gene: TRBJ2-5
abundance: many
CDR3nt: TGTGCCAGCAGCCGCACTAGCAATCAAGAGACCCAGTACTTC
CDR3aa: CASSRTSNQETQYF

v_gene: TRBV19
d_gene: TRBD1
j_gene: TRBJ2-6
abundance: many
CDR3nt: TGTGCCAGGGGGATTCGGGACAGGGGAAACTCTGGGGCCAACGTCCTGACTTTC
CDR3aa: CARGIRDRGNSGANVLTF

v_gene: TRBV7-9
d_gene: TRBD1
j_gene: TRBJ1-5
abundance: many
CDR3nt: TGTGCCAGCAGCCCAGGGACAGAGCTTTATAGCAATCAGCCCCAGCATTTT
CDR3aa: CASSPGTELYSNQPQHF

v_gene: TRBV7-8
d_gene: -
j_gene: TRBJ1-6
abundance: -
CDR3nt: TGTGCCAGCAGCTTCCCAGGGGACTCACCCCTCCACTTT
CDR3aa: CASSFPGDSPLHF

v_gene: TRBV12-3/TRBV12-4
d_gene: TRBD2
j_gene: TRBJ2-1
abundance: few
CDR3nt: TGTGCCAGCAGTTTGGGACTAGTCAATGAGCAGTTCTTC
CDR3aa: CASSLGLVNEQFF

v_gene: TRBV12-3/TRBV12-4
d_gene: -
j_gene: TRBJ1-5
abundance: many
CDR3nt: TGTGCCAGCAGTTTAAATCCGTGGGGGTTGGGCAATCAGCCCCAGCATTTT
CDR3aa: CASSLNPWGLGNQPQHF

v_gene: TRBV19
d_gene: -
j_gene: TRBJ1-2
abundance: -
CDR3nt: TGTGCCAGTACGCCACATTCCGACTATGGCTACACCTTC
CDR3aa: CASTPHSDYGYTF

v_gene: TRBV12-3/TRBV12-4
d_gene: TRBD1
j_gene: TRBJ1-2
abundance: -
CDR3nt: TGTGCCAGCAGTTTAACAGGGGCCATGAGATATGGCTACACCTTC
CDR3aa: CASSLTGAMRYGYTF

v_gene: TRBV6-2/TRBV6-3
d_gene: TRBD1
j_gene: TRBJ1-2
abundance: many
CDR3nt: TGTGCCAGCAGACTCCGGGACAGGGGAGCGGTAGGCTACACCTTC
CDR3aa: CASRLRDRGAVGYTF

v_gene: TRBV11-2
d_gene: -
j_gene: TRBJ2-7
abundance: many
CDR3nt: TGTGCCAGCAGCTTAGTGGCGGCCCTCTACTACGAGCAGTACTTC
CDR3aa: CASSLVAALYYEQYF

v_gene: TRBV6-1
d_gene: -
j_gene: TRBJ2-7
abundance: -
CDR3nt: TGTGCCAGCAGCCTCGGGGGTGTAGGGGGCTACGAGCAGTACTTC
CDR3aa: CASSLGGVGGYEQYF

v_gene: TRBV6-5
d_gene: -
j_gene: TRBJ1-5
abundance: many
CDR3nt: TGTGCCAGCACTACTTCCCGGGAGCTTCGCAATCAGCCCCAGCATTTT
CDR3aa: CASTTSRELRNQPQHF

v_gene: TRBV6-1
d_gene: TRBD1
j_gene: TRBJ1-2
abundance: many
CDR3nt: TGTGCCAGCACCTCGGGACAGAACTATGGCTACACCTTC
CDR3aa: CASTSGQNYGYTF

v_gene: TRBV12-3/TRBV12-4
d_gene: TRBD1
j_gene: TRBJ1-5
abundance: few
CDR3nt: TGTGCCAGCAGTTTGGGACAGGGGGCACGACAGCCCCAGCATTTT
CDR3aa: CASSLGQGARQPQHF

v_gene: TRBV10-3
d_gene: -
j_gene: TRBJ2-5
abundance: many
CDR3nt: TGTGCCATCAGGCACAGGTTAGAGGAAGAGACCCAGTACTTC
CDR3aa: CAIRHRLEEETQYF

v_gene: TRBV12-3/TRBV12-4
d_gene: -
j_gene: TRBJ1-1
abundance: many
CDR3nt: TGTGCCAGCATTTCCAGGAACAATGAAGCTTTCTTT
CDR3aa: CASISRNNEAFF

v_gene: TRBV6-5
d_gene: -
j_gene: TRBJ1-1
abundance: many
CDR3nt: TGTGCCAGCAGTTACTCTCCTGGACTGAGCACTGAAGCTTTCTTT
CDR3aa: CASSYSPGLSTEAFF

v_gene: TRBV27
d_gene: -
j_gene: TRBJ2-7
abundance: many
CDR3nt: TGTGCCAGCAGTTTTGGAGCCGAGCAGTACTTC
CDR3aa: CASSFGAEQYF